This T cell receptor (beta chain) was found in a study of T cells after somatic rescue of genetic block. CDR1 is SEHNR and CDR2 is FQNEAQ in the germline V gene (reference sequence). The CDR3 contains 11 residues. Here immunoSEQ multiplex PCR was the method, and the copy in TCRdb shows in-frame clones only, minus some. The data show about 120,000 clones, 80% to 95% seen once. This chain uses TRBV7-9 with TRBJ2-3, with TRBD2 matching 11 bases. The sample taken for sequencing was peripheral blood mononuclear cells (PBMCs). The sequence derives from a woman under 30. Here the CDR3 reads CVAGGTDTQYF. The CDR3 DNA sequence: TGTGTAGCGGGGGGGACAGATACGCAGTATTTT.